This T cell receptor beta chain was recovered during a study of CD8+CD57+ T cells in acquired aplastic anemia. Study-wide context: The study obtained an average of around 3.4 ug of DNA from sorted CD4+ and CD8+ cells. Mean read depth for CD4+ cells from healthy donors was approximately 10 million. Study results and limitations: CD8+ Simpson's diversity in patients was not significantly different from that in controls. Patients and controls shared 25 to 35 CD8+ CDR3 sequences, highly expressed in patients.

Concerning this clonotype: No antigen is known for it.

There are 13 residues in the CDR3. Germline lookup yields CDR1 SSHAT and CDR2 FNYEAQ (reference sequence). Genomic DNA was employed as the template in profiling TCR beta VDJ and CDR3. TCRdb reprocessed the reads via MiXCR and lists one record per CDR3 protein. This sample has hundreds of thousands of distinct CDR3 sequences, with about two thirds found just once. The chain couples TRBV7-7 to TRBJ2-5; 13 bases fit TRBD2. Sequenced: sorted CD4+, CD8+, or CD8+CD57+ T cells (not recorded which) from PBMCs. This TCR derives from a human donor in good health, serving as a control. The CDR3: CATGLAGVETQYF. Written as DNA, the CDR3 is TGTGCTACCGGACTAGCGGGGGTCGAGACCCAGTACTTC.